This T cell receptor (beta chain) was retrieved from a study of T-cell memory formation after mild COVID-19. Study at large: Clusters were largely donor specific.

The authors produced TCR alpha and TCR beta cDNA libraries with sample barcodes and UMIs by 5'RACE using constant-segment primers. MiXCR, run by TCRdb on the 5' RACE reads, gives a single entry per CDR3 protein. Here the sample spans 450,000 or so distinct CDR3 sequences, approximately 23% being singletons. The CDR3 has 17 amino acids. Trimming shortened V by 3 bases and J by 2 bases, and 17 bases separated the two germline ends. Source material: PBMCs or a T cell subset sorted from them (not recorded which). The V call is TRBV12-3 or TRBV12-4, the J call TRBJ2-1; D is ambiguous. The TCR comes from an adult woman who had mild COVID-19 (a few samples of this study predate the infection). Cell type and time point are not known. CDR3 protein: CASSFGPRRNPYNEQFF. DNA for the CDR3: TGTGCCAGCAGTTTCGGGCCCAGACGGAATCCCTACAATGAGCAGTTCTTC.